What follows describes a single T cell receptor beta chain. Its antigen is unidentified. The data are from a study of T cells in Graves' hyperthyroidism and ophthalmopathy. Study-wide points: Most thyroid clonotypes that were expanded above 0.001 also turned up in blood.

The investigators amplified TCR beta CDR3 regions from RNA transcripts. First-round RT-PCR of the TCR CDR3 relied on the HTBI primer set. TCRdb reprocessed the multiplex PCR reads with MiXCR, giving one entry per CDR3 protein. The sample shows about 640,000 distinct CDR3 sequences, nearly 45% of them seen only once. This CDR3 comprises 12 residues. CDR1 is SQVTM and CDR2 is ANQGSEA in the germline V gene. V lost 8 bases and J 7 bases, leaving 14 bases between the germline ends. The chain links TRBV29-1 to TRBJ1-4, with a weak D call TRBD1 (6 bases). Sequencing input: peripheral blood or thyroid tissue (not recorded which). This TCR derives from an adult man with Graves' disease, either hyperthyroidism or ophthalmopathy (not recorded which). CDR3 in amino acids: CSFVGGGEKLFF. CDR3 DNA: TGCAGCTTCGTCGGGGGCGGTGAAAAACTGTTTTTT.